Below, one TCR beta chain is given with its context. Its antigen is as yet unknown. The CDR3 contains 12 residues. Trimming removed 8 bases from V and 4 bases from J, with 9 bases in between. Per germline, CDR1 ENHRY and CDR2 SYGVKD. This record belongs to a study of OX40 agonist ivuxolimab in advanced cancers. Study in general: Partial responses, seen in three patients, involved one hepatocellular carcinoma and two cutaneous melanomas.

Some clones are missing from TCRdb's copy, which holds only in-frame ones; the method was immunoSEQ multiplex PCR. The sample lists some 78,000 clones; about 88% were seen once. Study observations and caveats: Clonal expansion by week 6 occurred in CD4+ and CD8+ blood T cells (at 0.1 to 3.0 mg/kg). Averaging showed that CD8+ T cells had more expanded clones than CD4+ did.

The rearrangement joins TRBV10-3 to TRBJ1-3, with D possibly matching TRBD1 (5 bases). The sequence was collected from an adult with an advanced solid tumor such as melanoma, head and neck, liver or kidney cancer. The sample in question was CD4+ or CD8+ T cells sorted from blood, obtained in a trial of the OX40 agonist ivuxolimab. The CDR3 protein is CAIQGEGNTIYF. DNA for the CDR3: TGTGCCATCCAGGGTGAAGGAAACACCATATATTTT.